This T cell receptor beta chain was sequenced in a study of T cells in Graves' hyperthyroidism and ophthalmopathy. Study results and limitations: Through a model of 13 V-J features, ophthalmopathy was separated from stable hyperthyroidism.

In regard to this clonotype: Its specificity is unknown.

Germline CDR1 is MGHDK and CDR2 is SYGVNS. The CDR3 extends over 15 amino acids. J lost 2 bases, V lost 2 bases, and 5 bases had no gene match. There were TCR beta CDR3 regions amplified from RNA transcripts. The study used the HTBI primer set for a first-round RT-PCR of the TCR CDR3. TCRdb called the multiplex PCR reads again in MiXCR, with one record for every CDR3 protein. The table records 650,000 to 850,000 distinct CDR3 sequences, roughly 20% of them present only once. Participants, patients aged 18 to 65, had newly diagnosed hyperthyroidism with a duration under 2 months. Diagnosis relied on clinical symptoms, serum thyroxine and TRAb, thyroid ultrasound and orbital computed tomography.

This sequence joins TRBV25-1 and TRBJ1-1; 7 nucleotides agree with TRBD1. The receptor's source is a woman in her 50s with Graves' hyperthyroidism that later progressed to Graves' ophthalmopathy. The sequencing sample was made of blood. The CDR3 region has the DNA TGTGCCAGCAGTGAAACTACAGGGGCCAACACTGAAGCTTTCTTT. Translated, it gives CASSETTGANTEAFF.